Listed here are 9 T cell receptor beta chains from one sample, sequenced in a study of OX40 agonist ivuxolimab in advanced cancers. Generated by immunoSEQ multiplex PCR, the TCRdb table keeps only in-frame clones and is missing some. The sample shows about 40,000 clones, roughly 86% of them seen only once. The source was CD4+ or CD8+ T cells sorted from blood, collected in a trial of the OX40 agonist ivuxolimab. These receptors originate from an adult with an advanced solid tumor such as melanoma, head and neck, liver or kidney cancer.

This clone was observed a single time. The chain joins TRBV28 to TRBJ1-1, with a weak D call TRBD1 (6 bases). The CDR3 sequence is 13 residues long. The germline CDR1 and CDR2 sequences are MDHEN and SYDVKM. Trimming pared 7 bases from V and 7 bases from J, leaving 16 bases between. CDR3 sequence reads: CASTLRGASEAFF. The CDR3, as DNA: TGTGCCAGCACCTTGAGGGGGGCTAGTGAAGCTTTCTTT.

The gene calls are TRBV18 and TRBJ2-1; TRBD1 might be the D (6 bases). The CDR3 contains 13 residues. Trimming left V 4 bases short and J 9 bases short, with 13 bases between. Germline loops: CDR1 KGHSH, CDR2 LQKENI. The CDR3 region is CASSRQGKSEQFF. The CDR3 DNA sequence: TGTGCCAGCTCACGGCAGGGGAAGAGTGAGCAGTTCTTC.

At least ten counts were recorded for this clone. The V call is TRBV10-2, the J call TRBJ1-6; D perhaps matches TRBD1 (6 bases). Germline assignment: CDR1 WSHSY and CDR2 SAAADI. V was pared by 3 bases and J by 0 bases, with 12 bases between. CDR3 size: 17 residues. The CDR3 is CASSDLTGSSYNSPLHF. The CDR3 DNA reads TGCGCCAGCAGTGACCTAACAGGGAGCTCCTATAATTCACCCCTCCACTTT.

The CDR3, as DNA: TGTGCCAGCACCCTTGGGGGGAGGAATGAGCAGTTCTTC. Its translation: CASTLGGRNEQFF. The chain couples TRBV6-5 to TRBJ2-1; D might be TRBD2 (6 bases). CDR3 size: 13 residues. Germline assignment: CDR1 MNHEY and CDR2 SVGAGI. With 7 bases removed from V and 7 bases from J, the gap between germline ends came to 14 bases.

J is TRBJ2-1 and V is TRBV2; D possibly corresponds to TRBD1 (5 bases). Germline CDR1 reads SNHLY; CDR2 reads FYNNEI. With 3 bases removed from V and 8 bases from J, the gap between germline ends came to 8 bases. CDR3 length: 12 residues. CDR3 in DNA: TGTGCCAGCAGTGAGGTAGGGGATGAGCAGTTCTTC. It codes for CASSEVGDEQFF.

The chain is built from TRBV19 and TRBJ2-7, with 7 nucleotides matching TRBD2. The junction had 10 bases not matched to a gene; V was cut back by 3 bases and J by 5 bases. Germline V lookup: CDR1 LNHDA, CDR2 SQIVND (reference sequence). The CDR3 consists of 15 residues. The CDR3 DNA sequence: TGTGCCAGTAGTATTTGGGGGGGAAGGATCCACGAGCAGTACTTC. Translated, it gives CASSIWGGRIHEQYF.

This chain links TRBV9 with TRBJ2-7; D is perhaps TRBD2 (6 bases). The CDR3 consists of 13 residues. The germline V gene encodes CDR1 SGDLS and CDR2 YYNGEE. The V and J ends lost 4 bases and 4 bases respectively, with 12 bases between them. DNA for the CDR3: TGTGCCAGCAGCCCGGGGGACGAGTACGAGCAGTACTTC. The encoded protein is CASSPGDEYEQYF.

The chain uses TRBV5-6 and TRBJ2-3; D unresolved. V was trimmed by 2 bases and J by 2 bases, leaving 0 bases between them. From germline, CDR1 is SGHDT and CDR2 YYEEEE. There are 11 residues in the CDR3. CDR3: CASSFTDTQYF. The CDR3, as DNA: TGTGCCAGCAGCTTCACAGATACGCAGTATTTT.

The J gene is TRBJ1-2, the V gene TRBV19; D gene ambiguous. The CDR3 extends over 13 amino acids. Between the trimmed V and J ends, which lost 3 bases and 8 bases, there was a span of 13 bases. In germline, CDR1 is LNHDA, CDR2 SQIVND (reference sequence). CDR3 nucleotide sequence: TGTGCCAGTAGTATCCTTGGGCGCGACGGCTACACCTTC. Translated, it gives CASSILGRDGYTF. The full variable domain, in which reference TRBV19 and TRBJ1-2 provide the parts outside the CDR3, is DGGITQSPKYLFRKEGQNVTLSCEQNLNHDAMYWYRQDPGQGLRLIYYSQIVNDFQKGDIAEGYSVSREKKESFPLTVTSAQKNPTAFYLCASSILGRDGYTFGSGTRLTVV.